This T cell receptor (beta chain) was sequenced for a study of cytomegalovirus exposure and HLA in healthy donors. CDR1 is MGHRA, CDR2 YSYEKL, per germline. CDR3 length equals 14 residues. The V and J ends lost 0 bases and 4 bases respectively, with 7 bases between them. Produced via immunoSEQ multiplex PCR; TCRdb's table is partial and in-frame only. The sample includes 150,000 to 200,000 clones, roughly nine tenths of them seen just once. The clonotype was recovered from a young woman in good health and CMV-seronegative. The gene calls are TRBV4-1 and TRBJ1-3; D not certain. Sample: PBMCs. The CDR3 bases are TGCGCCAGCAGCCAAGAGTTCCCCGGAAACACCATATATTTT. Its protein product is CASSQEFPGNTIYF.